This T cell receptor (beta chain) originates from a study of T cell repertoires in cytomegalovirus infection. Trimming shortened V by 4 bases and J by 1 base, and 13 bases separated the two germline ends. This CDR3 contains 15 residues. Germline V gene sequence: CDR1 ENHRY, CDR2 SYGVKD. TCRdb re-called the reads through MiXCR, storing one row per CDR3 protein. Among around 350,000 distinct CDR3 sequences listed, approximately 18% were seen once. This clonotype was found a few times. Input material: PBMCs. The chain links TRBV10-3 to TRBJ1-1; D possibly corresponds to TRBD1 (5 bases). This sequence was found in a human donor in good health (CMV status not recorded). Some clones in this sample may be carry-over from other donors' samples. The DNA of the CDR3 is TGTGCCATCAGTGCGTCAGGGATGGCGAACACTGAAGCTTTCTTT. The encoded protein is CAISASGMANTEAFF.